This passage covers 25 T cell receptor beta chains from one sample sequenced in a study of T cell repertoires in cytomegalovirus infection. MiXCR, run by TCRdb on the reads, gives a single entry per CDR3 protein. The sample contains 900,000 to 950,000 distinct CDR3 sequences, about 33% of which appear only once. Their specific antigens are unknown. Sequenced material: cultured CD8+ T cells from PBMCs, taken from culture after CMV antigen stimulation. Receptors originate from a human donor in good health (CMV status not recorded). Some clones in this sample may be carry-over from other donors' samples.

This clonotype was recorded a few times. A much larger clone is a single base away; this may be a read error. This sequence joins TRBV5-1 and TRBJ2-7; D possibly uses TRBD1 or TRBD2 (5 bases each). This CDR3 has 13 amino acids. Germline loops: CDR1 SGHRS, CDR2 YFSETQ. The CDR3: CASSHGTIYEQCF. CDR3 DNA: TGCGCCAGCAGCCATGGGACGATCTACGAGCAGTGCTTC.

CDR3 DNA: TGCAGTGCTCCCGGGACGCTCGAGCAGTACTTC. Amino acid sequence: CSAPGTLEQYF. The V call is TRBV20-1, the J call TRBJ2-7; possibly TRBD1 or TRBD2 for D (5 bases each). The CDR3 has 11 residues. The ends were cut back, 5 bases at V and 6 bases at J, with 11 bases in the middle. Germline V lookup: CDR1 DFQATT, CDR2 SNEGSKA (reference sequence).

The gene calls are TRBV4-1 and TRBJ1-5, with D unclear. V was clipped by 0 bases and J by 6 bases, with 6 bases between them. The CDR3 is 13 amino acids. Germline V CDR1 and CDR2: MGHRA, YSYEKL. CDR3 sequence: CASSQDGFQPQHF. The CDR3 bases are TGCGCCAGCAGCCAAGACGGGTTTCAGCCCCAGCATTTT.

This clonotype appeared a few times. CDR3 in DNA: TGCGCCAGCTTAGCGGGGAGCAATGAGCAGTTCTTC. Its translation is CASLAGSNEQFF. The chain links TRBV5-1 to TRBJ2-1; 8 bases fit TRBD2. The CDR3 consists of 12 residues. V shed 7 bases, J shed 6 bases, and the junction held 3 bases outside the gene matches. Looked up from germline, CDR1 is SGHRS and CDR2 is YFSETQ.

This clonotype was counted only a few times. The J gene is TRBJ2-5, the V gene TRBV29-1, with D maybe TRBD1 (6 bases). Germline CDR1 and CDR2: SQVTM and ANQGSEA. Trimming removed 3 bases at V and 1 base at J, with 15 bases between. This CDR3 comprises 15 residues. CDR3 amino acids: CSVESFGQPQETQYF. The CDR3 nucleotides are TGCAGCGTTGAGAGTTTCGGACAGCCCCAAGAGACCCAGTACTTC.

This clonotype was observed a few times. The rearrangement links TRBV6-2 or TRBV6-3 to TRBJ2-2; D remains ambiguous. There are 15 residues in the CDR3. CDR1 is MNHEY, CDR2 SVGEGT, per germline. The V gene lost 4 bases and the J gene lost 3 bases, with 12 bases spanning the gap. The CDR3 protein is CASSFWQRHTGELFF. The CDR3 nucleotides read TGTGCCAGCAGTTTCTGGCAGAGACACACCGGGGAGCTGTTTTTT.

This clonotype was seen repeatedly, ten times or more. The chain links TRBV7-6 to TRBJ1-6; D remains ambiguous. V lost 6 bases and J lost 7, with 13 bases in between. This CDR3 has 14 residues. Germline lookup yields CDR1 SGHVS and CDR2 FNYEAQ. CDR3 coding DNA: TGTGCCAGCAGTCCGCCCGGGCCGAATTCACCCCTCCACTTT. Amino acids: CASSPPGPNSPLHF.

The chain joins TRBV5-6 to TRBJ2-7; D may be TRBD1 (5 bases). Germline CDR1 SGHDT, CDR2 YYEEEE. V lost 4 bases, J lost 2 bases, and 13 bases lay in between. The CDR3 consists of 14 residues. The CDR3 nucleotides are TGTGCCAGCAGCCACCCGGACACTACCTACGAGCAGTACTTC. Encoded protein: CASSHPDTTYEQYF.

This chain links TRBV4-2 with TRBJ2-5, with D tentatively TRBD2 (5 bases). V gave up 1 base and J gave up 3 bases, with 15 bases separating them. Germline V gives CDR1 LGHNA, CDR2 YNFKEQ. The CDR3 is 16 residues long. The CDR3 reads CASSQGTGKLEETQYF. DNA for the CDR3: TGTGCCAGCAGCCAAGGAACGGGAAAACTCGAAGAGACCCAGTACTTC.

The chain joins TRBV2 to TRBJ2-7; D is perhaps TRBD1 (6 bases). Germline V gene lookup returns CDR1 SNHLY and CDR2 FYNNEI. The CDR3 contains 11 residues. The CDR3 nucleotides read TGTGTCAGCGGACAGACCTACGAGCAGTACGTC. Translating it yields CVSGQTYEQYV.

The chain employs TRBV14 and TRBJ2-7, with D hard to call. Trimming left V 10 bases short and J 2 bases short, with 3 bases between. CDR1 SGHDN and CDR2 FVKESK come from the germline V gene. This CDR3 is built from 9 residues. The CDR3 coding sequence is TGTGCCACCCCCTACGAGCAGTACTTC. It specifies CATPYEQYF.

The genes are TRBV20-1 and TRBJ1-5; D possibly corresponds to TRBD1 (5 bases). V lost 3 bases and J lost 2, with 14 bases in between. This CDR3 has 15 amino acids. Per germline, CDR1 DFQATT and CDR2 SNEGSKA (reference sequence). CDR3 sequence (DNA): TGCAGTGCTAGGCCTTCGCAGGGTGGCAATCAGCCCCAGCATTTT. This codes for CSARPSQGGNQPQHF.

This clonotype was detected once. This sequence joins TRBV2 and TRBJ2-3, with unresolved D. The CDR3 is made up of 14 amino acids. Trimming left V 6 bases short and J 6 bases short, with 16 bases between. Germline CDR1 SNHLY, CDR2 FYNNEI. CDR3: CASRTGLRRDTQYF. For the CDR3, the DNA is TGTGCCAGCAGAACCGGGCTCCGCCGGGATACGCAGTATTTT. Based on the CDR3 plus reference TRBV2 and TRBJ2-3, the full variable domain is EPEVTQTPSHQVTQMGQEVILRCVPISNHLYFYWYRQILGQKVEFLVSFYNNEISEKSEIFDDQFSVERPDGSNFTLKIRSTKLEDSAMYFCASRTGLRRDTQYFGPGTRLTVL.

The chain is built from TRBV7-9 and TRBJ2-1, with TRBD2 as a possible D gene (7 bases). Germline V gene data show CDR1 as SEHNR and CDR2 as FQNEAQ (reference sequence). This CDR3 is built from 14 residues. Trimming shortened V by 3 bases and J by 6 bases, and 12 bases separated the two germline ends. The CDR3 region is CASSFGGARNEQFF. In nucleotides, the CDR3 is TGTGCCAGCAGCTTTGGGGGGGCTCGCAATGAGCAGTTCTTC.

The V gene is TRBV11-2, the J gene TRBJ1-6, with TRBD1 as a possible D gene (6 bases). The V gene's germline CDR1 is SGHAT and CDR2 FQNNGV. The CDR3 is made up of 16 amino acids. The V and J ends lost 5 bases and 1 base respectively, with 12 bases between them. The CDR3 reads CASSPSTGSYNSPLHF. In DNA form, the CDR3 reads TGTGCCAGCAGCCCCTCCACAGGGTCCTATAATTCACCCCTCCACTTT. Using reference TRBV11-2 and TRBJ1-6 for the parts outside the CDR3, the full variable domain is EAGVAQSPRYKIIEKRQSVAFWCNPISGHATLYWYQQILGQGPKLLIQFQNNGVVDDSQLPKDRFSAERLKGVDSTLKIQPAKLEDSAVYLCASSPSTGSYNSPLHFGNGTRLTVT.

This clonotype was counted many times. The CDR3 sequence is CASSSFEGDAEAFF. For the CDR3, the DNA is TGTGCCAGCAGCTCTTTCGAAGGGGACGCTGAAGCTTTCTTT. V is TRBV7-6 and J is TRBJ1-1; the D gene is possibly TRBD1 (5 bases). This CDR3 is 14 amino acids long. V shed 4 bases and J shed 6 bases, with 15 bases lying between them. CDR1 is SGHVS and CDR2 is FNYEAQ in the germline V gene. The entire variable domain, with the rest obtained from reference TRBV7-6 and TRBJ1-1, is as follows: GAGVSQSPRYKVTKRGQDVALRCDPISGHVSLYWYRQALGQGPEFLTYFNYEAQQDKSGLPNDRFSAERPEGSISTLTIQRTEQRDSAMYRCASSSFEGDAEAFFGQGTRLTVV.

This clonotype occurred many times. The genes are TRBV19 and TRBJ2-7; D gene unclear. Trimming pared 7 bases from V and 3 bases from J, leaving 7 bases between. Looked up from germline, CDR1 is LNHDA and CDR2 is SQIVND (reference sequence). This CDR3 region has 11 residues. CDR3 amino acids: CASTDGYEQYF. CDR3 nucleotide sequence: TGTGCCAGTACGGACGGCTACGAGCAGTACTTC.

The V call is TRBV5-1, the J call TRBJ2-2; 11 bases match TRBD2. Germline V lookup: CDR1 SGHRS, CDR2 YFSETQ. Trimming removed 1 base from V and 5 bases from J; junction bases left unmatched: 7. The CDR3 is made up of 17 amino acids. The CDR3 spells CASSLTLAGDSTGELFF. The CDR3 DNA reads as TGCGCCAGCAGCTTGACACTAGCGGGGGATTCAACCGGGGAGCTGTTTTTT.

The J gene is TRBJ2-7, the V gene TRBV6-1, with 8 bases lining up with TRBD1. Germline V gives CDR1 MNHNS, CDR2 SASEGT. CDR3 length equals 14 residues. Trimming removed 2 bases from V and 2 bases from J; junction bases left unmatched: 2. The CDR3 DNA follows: TGTGCCAGCAGTGAAACACAGGGGGCCTACGAGCAGTACTTC. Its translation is CASSETQGAYEQYF.

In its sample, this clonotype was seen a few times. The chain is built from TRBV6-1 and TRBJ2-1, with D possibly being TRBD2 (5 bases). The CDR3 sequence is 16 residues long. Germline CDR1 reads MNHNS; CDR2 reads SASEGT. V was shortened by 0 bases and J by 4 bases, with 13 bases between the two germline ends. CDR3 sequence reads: CASSEAGWTGYNEQFF. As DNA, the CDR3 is TGTGCCAGCAGTGAAGCTGGGTGGACGGGGTACAATGAGCAGTTCTTC.

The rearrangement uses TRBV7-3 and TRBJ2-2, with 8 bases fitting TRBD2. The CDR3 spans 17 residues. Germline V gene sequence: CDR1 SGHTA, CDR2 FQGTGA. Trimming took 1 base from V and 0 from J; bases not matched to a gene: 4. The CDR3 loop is CASSLKVAGTNTGELFF. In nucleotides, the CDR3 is TGTGCCAGCAGCTTAAAGGTAGCGGGGACGAACACCGGGGAGCTGTTTTTT.

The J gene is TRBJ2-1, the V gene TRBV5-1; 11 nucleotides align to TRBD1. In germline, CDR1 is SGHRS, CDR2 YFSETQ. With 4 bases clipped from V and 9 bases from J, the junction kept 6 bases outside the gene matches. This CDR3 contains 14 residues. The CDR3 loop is CASSVGQGVSEQFF. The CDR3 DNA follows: TGCGCCAGCAGCGTGGGACAGGGGGTAAGTGAGCAGTTCTTC.

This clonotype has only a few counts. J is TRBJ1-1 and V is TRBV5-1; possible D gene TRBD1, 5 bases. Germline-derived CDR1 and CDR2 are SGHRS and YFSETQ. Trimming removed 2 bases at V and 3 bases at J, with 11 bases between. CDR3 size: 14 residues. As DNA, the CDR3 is TGCGCCAGCAGCTTACGGGGCTTTGACACTGAAGCTTTCTTT. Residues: CASSLRGFDTEAFF.

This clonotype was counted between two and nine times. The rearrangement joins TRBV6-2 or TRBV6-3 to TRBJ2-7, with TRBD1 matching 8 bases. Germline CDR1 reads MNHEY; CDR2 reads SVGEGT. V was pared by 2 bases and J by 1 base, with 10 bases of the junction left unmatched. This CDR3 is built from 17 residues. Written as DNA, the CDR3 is TGTGCCAGCAGTTACCCCACGGACAGGGCAAAATCCTACGAGCAGTACGTC. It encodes CASSYPTDRAKSYEQYV.

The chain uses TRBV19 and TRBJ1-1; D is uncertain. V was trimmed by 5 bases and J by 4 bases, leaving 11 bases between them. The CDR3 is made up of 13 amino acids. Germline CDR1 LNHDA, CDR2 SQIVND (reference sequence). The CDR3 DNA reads TGTGCCAGTAGTCCCCGGGCCTTCACTGAAGCTTTCTTT. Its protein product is CASSPRAFTEAFF.